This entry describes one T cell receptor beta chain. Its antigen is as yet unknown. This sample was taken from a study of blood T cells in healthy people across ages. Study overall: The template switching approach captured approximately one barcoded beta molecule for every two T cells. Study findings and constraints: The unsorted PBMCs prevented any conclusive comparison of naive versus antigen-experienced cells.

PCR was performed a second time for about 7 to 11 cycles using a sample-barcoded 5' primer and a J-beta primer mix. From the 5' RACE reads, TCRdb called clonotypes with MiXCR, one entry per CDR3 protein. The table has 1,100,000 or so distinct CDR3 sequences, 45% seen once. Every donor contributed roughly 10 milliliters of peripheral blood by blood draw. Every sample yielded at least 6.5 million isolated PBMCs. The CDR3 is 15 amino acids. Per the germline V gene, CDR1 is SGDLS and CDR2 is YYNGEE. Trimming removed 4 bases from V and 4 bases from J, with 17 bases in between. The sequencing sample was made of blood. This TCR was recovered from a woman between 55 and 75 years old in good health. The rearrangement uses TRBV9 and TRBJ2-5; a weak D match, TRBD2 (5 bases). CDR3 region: CASSSGRTRGETQYF. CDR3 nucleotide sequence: TGTGCCAGCAGCTCCGGACGGACCCGGGGAGAGACCCAGTACTTC. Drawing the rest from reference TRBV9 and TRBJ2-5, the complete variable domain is DSGVTQTPKHLITATGQRVTLRCSPRSGDLSVYWYQQSLDQGLQFLIQYYNGEERAKGNILERFSAQQFPDLHSELNLSSLELGDSALYFCASSSGRTRGETQYFGPGTRLLVL.